The 26 T cell receptor beta chains below come from one sample, sequenced in a study of radiotherapy plus CTLA-4 blockade in lung cancer. The assay was immunoSEQ multiplex PCR, and TCRdb's table has in-frame clones only and misses some. Of tens of thousands of clones in the sample, more than 75% were seen once. Sample: peripheral blood, taken from a patient treated with radiotherapy plus ipilimumab. These receptors were collected from a human donor with non-small cell lung cancer that progressed on radiotherapy plus ipilimumab.

The genes are TRBV27 and TRBJ2-1, with 7 bases identical to TRBD2. With 6 bases clipped from V and 6 bases from J, the junction kept 8 bases outside the gene matches. Germline CDR1 is MNHEY and CDR2 is SMNVEV (reference sequence). The CDR3 length is 14 residues. The CDR3 coding sequence is TGTGCCAGCAGCCTGCCGGGACTATTCAATGAGCAGTTCTTC. Amino acids: CASSLPGLFNEQFF.

This clone appeared a few times. V is TRBV5-1 and J is TRBJ1-6, with D possibly TRBD1 on 6 matching bases. The CDR3 has 16 residues. The V end was cut by 4 bases, the J end by 1 base, with 12 bases between. Germline CDR1 and CDR2: SGHRS and YFSETQ. The CDR3 here is CASSPRGESYNSPLHF. The CDR3 coding sequence is TGCGCCAGCAGCCCGAGGGGGGAATCCTATAATTCACCCCTCCACTTT. Combining the CDR3 with reference TRBV5-1 and TRBJ1-6 gives the whole variable domain KAGVTQTPRYLIKTRGQQVTLSCSPISGHRSVSWYQQTPGQGLQFLFEYFSETQRNKGNFPGRFSGRQFSNSRSEMNVSTLELGDSALYLCASSPRGESYNSPLHFGNGTRLTVT.

This rearrangement joins TRBV5-4 to TRBJ2-1; D gene ambiguous. V shed 1 base and J shed 3 bases, with 11 bases lying between them. Germline V gives CDR1 SGHNT, CDR2 YYREEE (reference sequence). The CDR3 sequence is 15 residues long. The DNA of the CDR3 is TGTGCCAGCAGCTTGTCGTCCTCTGTCTACAATGAGCAGTTCTTC. It translates to CASSLSSSVYNEQFF.

J is TRBJ1-2 and V is TRBV29-1; 10 nucleotides align to TRBD1. This CDR3 region has 13 residues. Germline V CDR1 and CDR2: SQVTM, ANQGSEA. V was clipped by 6 bases and J by 7 bases; unmatched bases: 8. The CDR3 coding sequence is TGCAGCGTAACCCTGACAGGGGGCGTTGGCTACACCTTC. This translates into CSVTLTGGVGYTF.

This clone was detected once. J is TRBJ2-4 and V is TRBV2, with TRBD2 matching over 7 bases. The length of the CDR3 is 16 residues. With 1 base clipped from V and 0 bases from J, the junction kept 3 bases outside the gene matches. Germline V gene sequence: CDR1 SNHLY, CDR2 FYNNEI. CDR3: CASSEGREGAKNIQYF. The CDR3 nucleotides read TGTGCCAGCAGTGAAGGGAGGGAGGGAGCCAAAAACATTCAGTACTTC.

This chain joins TRBV2 and TRBJ1-5, with TRBD1 as a possible D gene (5 bases). The V gene's germline CDR1 is SNHLY and CDR2 FYNNEI. CDR3 size: 12 residues. Trimming removed 8 bases from V and 4 bases from J, with 9 bases in between. The CDR3 protein is CASGGGNQPQHF. The CDR3 DNA reads TGTGCCAGCGGCGGGGGAAATCAGCCCCAGCATTTT.

The rearrangement joins TRBV28 to TRBJ1-1; tentative D call: TRBD1 (6 bases). This CDR3 contains 12 residues. CDR1 MDHEN and CDR2 SYDVKM come from the germline V gene. V was shortened by 6 bases and J by 7 bases, with 12 bases between the two germline ends. The CDR3 protein is CASSLGAGEAFF. The CDR3 DNA is TGTGCCAGCAGCCTGGGGGCGGGTGAAGCTTTCTTT.

The DNA for the CDR3 is TGTGCCAGCAGCCAAGATCCCGCCGGGGAGGCCGCCTACGAGCAGTACTTC. Its translation: CASSQDPAGEAAYEQYF. The V call is TRBV4-2, the J call TRBJ2-7; D perhaps matches TRBD2 (6 bases). CDR1 and CDR2 from the germline V gene are LGHNA and YNFKEQ. There are 17 residues in the CDR3. Trimming pared 0 bases from V and 2 bases from J, leaving 17 bases between.

J is TRBJ2-5 and V is TRBV2; TRBD2 agrees at 11 bases. The germline V gene has CDR1 SNHLY and CDR2 FYNNEI. V shed 2 bases and J 5 bases; nucleotides not matched to a gene: 4. The CDR3 runs 15 residues. The DNA for the CDR3 is TGTGCCAGCAGTGAATATAGGACTAGCGGGGAGACCCAGTACTTC. Protein sequence: CASSEYRTSGETQYF.

On this clone: Germline and junction disagree at one end, which may indicate a read error. The chain couples TRBV7-2 to TRBJ2-7; 9 bases align to TRBD1. Germline V gives CDR1 SGHTA, CDR2 FQGNSA. The CDR3 has 15 residues. The CDR3 DNA sequence: TGTGCCAGCAGCCTCTCCGGGACAGGGTTCTACGGGCAGTACTTC. As protein: CASSLSGTGFYGQYF.

The chain joins TRBV7-2 to TRBJ1-2; D not certain. Germline loops: CDR1 SGHTA, CDR2 FQGNSA. The CDR3 totals 12 residues. The V end lost 1 base, the J end lost 7 bases, and 7 bases lay between the germline ends. The CDR3 protein is CASSLEGFGYTF. Written as DNA, the CDR3 is TGTGCCAGCAGCTTAGAAGGGTTTGGCTACACCTTC.

This clone was detected only a few times. The chain couples TRBV16 to TRBJ2-2, with 11 bases that match TRBD2. This CDR3 is 16 amino acids long. Per germline, CDR1 KGHSY and CDR2 FQNENV. V lost 0 bases to trimming and J lost 6 bases; unmatched junction nucleotides: 3. CDR3 nucleotides: TGTGCCAGCAGCCAATCTCAGGGACTAGCGGCCGGGGAGCTGTTTTTT. Its protein product is CASSQSQGLAAGELFF.

The chain employs TRBV7-9 and TRBJ2-5, with 7 bases aligning to TRBD2. The CDR3 runs 14 residues. CDR1 is SEHNR, CDR2 FQNEAQ, per germline (reference sequence). The ends lost 0 bases at V and 5 bases at J; junction bases unmatched: 3. The chain's CDR3 is CASSLAGGPETQYF. The CDR3 DNA reads TGTGCCAGCAGCTTAGCGGGAGGGCCGGAGACCCAGTACTTC.

The chain employs TRBV9 and TRBJ1-2; D might be TRBD1 (5 bases). The V gene lost 4 bases and the J gene lost 5 bases, with 15 bases spanning the gap. CDR3 length: 14 residues. Germline V lookup: CDR1 SGDLS, CDR2 YYNGEE. The CDR3 sequence: CASSPGTGQYGYTF. The DNA of the CDR3 is TGTGCCAGCAGCCCCGGGACGGGCCAGTATGGCTACACCTTC.

The chain combines TRBV6-5 with TRBJ2-2, with D maybe TRBD2 (6 bases). V was pared by 8 bases and J by 6 bases, with 10 bases between. This CDR3 has 12 amino acids. CDR1 and CDR2 from the germline V gene are MNHEY and SVGAGI. The CDR3 sequence is CASRPGAGELFF. CDR3 coding DNA: TGTGCCAGCCGACCGGGGGCCGGGGAGCTGTTTTTT.

The chain employs TRBV6-5 and TRBJ2-3; TRBD2 might be the D (5 bases). V gave up 7 bases and J gave up 3 bases, with 17 bases separating them. The CDR3 has 15 residues. Germline V gene lookup returns CDR1 MNHEY and CDR2 SVGAGI. CDR3 residues: CASTLSLDSTDTQYF. DNA for the CDR3: TGTGCCAGCACCCTTTCTCTGGACTCAACAGATACGCAGTATTTT.

This chain uses TRBV30 with TRBJ2-1; 10 bases agree with TRBD2. The ends lost 0 bases at V and 4 bases at J; junction bases unmatched: 3. The V gene's germline CDR1 is GTSNPN and CDR2 SVGIG (reference sequence). CDR3 length: 15 amino acids. This chain's CDR3 is CAWSVGSGRYNEQFF. The CDR3 DNA is TGTGCCTGGAGTGTAGGTAGCGGGAGGTACAATGAGCAGTTCTTC.

The rearrangement uses TRBV5-1 and TRBJ1-1; D ambiguous. The CDR3 sequence is 14 residues long. CDR1 SGHRS and CDR2 YFSETQ come from the germline V gene. Trimming removed 3 bases from V and 6 bases from J, with 15 bases in between. The CDR3 reads CASSSAVAAAEAFF. The CDR3 DNA follows: TGCGCCAGCAGCTCGGCGGTTGCCGCCGCTGAAGCTTTCTTT.

This chain connects TRBV5-1 to TRBJ2-7, with D unclear. The CDR3 is 15 amino acids. V shed 1 base and J shed 2 bases, with 13 bases lying between them. Germline lookup yields CDR1 SGHRS and CDR2 YFSETQ. The DNA of the CDR3 is TGCGCCAGCAGCTTGTTTGGGCCCTTTGCCTACGAGCAGTACTTC. Its translation: CASSLFGPFAYEQYF.

The chain joins TRBV5-1 to TRBJ1-1; D gene ambiguous. The germline V gene encodes CDR1 SGHRS and CDR2 YFSETQ. V lost 2 bases and J 1 base, leaving 9 bases between the germline ends. The CDR3 contains 14 residues. The chain's CDR3 is CASSFSWGNTEAFF. For the CDR3, the DNA is TGCGCCAGCAGCTTTAGCTGGGGGAACACTGAAGCTTTCTTT.

The V and J genes are TRBV18 and TRBJ1-2, with D unresolved. The CDR3 extends over 13 amino acids. Germline V gene sequence: CDR1 KGHSH, CDR2 LQKENI. The germline V and J ends were trimmed by 3 bases and 4 bases, with 9 bases remaining between them. The CDR3 nucleotides read TGTGCCAGCTCACCGGAGTCCCTCTATGGCTACACCTTC. It encodes CASSPESLYGYTF.

CDR3 in amino acids: CASSLVGAGGTETQYF. The CDR3 DNA sequence: TGTGCCAGCAGCTTAGTCGGAGCGGGGGGAACGGAGACCCAGTACTTC. The gene calls are TRBV7-2 and TRBJ2-5, with 9 bases fitting TRBD2. Germline values: CDR1 SGHTA, CDR2 FQGNSA. This CDR3 region has 16 residues. J gave up 5 bases and V 1 base, and 8 bases lay outside the gene matches.

V gene TRBV5-1 combines with J gene TRBJ2-5; maybe TRBD1 (6 bases). From germline, CDR1 is SGHRS and CDR2 YFSETQ. The CDR3 consists of 15 residues. Deletions cut 0 bases from V and 4 bases from J, with 13 bases between. CDR3 bases: TGCGCCAGCAGCTTGGTGGCGACAGGAGGAGAGACCCAGTACTTC. This translates into CASSLVATGGETQYF.

This chain connects TRBV6-5 to TRBJ1-1; D remains unclear. V was clipped by 6 bases and J by 5 bases, with 13 bases between them. Germline V gene sequence: CDR1 MNHEY, CDR2 SVGAGI. The CDR3 runs 13 residues. CDR3 bases: TGTGCCAGCAGCCCCACTATTGGAACTGAAGCTTTCTTT. This sequence encodes CASSPTIGTEAFF.

The chain has TRBV2 and TRBJ1-5, with a possible D match to TRBD1 (6 bases). The germline V and J ends were trimmed by 6 bases and 0 bases, with 12 bases remaining between them. This CDR3 is 15 amino acids long. CDR1 is SNHLY, CDR2 FYNNEI, per germline. Written as DNA, the CDR3 is TGTGCCAGCAGGAAGGGGGATGTTAGCAATCAGCCCCAGCATTTT. This translates into CASRKGDVSNQPQHF. Using reference TRBV2 and TRBJ1-5 for the parts outside the CDR3, the full variable domain is EPEVTQTPSHQVTQMGQEVILRCVPISNHLYFYWYRQILGQKVEFLVSFYNNEISEKSEIFDDQFSVERPDGSNFTLKIRSTKLEDSAMYFCASRKGDVSNQPQHFGDGTRLSIL.

The chain uses TRBV5-4 and TRBJ2-7; D uncertain. Germline-derived CDR1 and CDR2 are SGHNT and YYREEE (reference sequence). The CDR3 contains 13 residues. Trimming removed 4 bases from V and 6 bases from J, with 14 bases in between. Written as DNA, the CDR3 is TGTGCCAGCAGCGCCCGGGCTGCTAGCGAGCAGTACTTC. Translation gives CASSARAASEQYF.